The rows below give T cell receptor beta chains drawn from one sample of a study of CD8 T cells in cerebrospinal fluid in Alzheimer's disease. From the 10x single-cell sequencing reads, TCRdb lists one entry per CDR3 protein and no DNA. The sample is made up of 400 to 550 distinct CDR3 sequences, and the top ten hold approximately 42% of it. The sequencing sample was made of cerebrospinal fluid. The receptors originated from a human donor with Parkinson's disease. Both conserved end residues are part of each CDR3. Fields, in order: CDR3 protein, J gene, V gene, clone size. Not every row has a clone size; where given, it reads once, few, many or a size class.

CDR3: CASDAGVGYGYTF; J: TRBJ1-2; V: TRBV2; size: large
CDR3: CASSSTGPYEQYF; J: TRBJ2-7; V: TRBV6-2/TRBV6-3; size: medium-sized
CDR3: CASSLFSGFNYGYTF; J: TRBJ1-2; V: TRBV11-2; size: medium-sized
CDR3: CSAATTVGGGTDTQYF; J: TRBJ2-3; V: TRBV20-1; size: large
CDR3: CASSLTVLSNQPQHF; J: TRBJ1-5; V: TRBV7-2; size: medium-sized
CDR3: CAISSSDPIYF; J: TRBJ1-3; V: TRBV10-3; size: -
CDR3: CASSHSRGEAFF; J: TRBJ1-1; V: TRBV3-1; size: -
CDR3: CASSLGTGSEQYF; J: TRBJ2-7; V: TRBV12-3/TRBV12-4; size: large
CDR3: CASSILASANTEAFF; J: TRBJ1-1; V: TRBV5-5; size: medium-sized
CDR3: CASSYRQKETQYF; J: TRBJ2-5; V: TRBV6-5; size: large